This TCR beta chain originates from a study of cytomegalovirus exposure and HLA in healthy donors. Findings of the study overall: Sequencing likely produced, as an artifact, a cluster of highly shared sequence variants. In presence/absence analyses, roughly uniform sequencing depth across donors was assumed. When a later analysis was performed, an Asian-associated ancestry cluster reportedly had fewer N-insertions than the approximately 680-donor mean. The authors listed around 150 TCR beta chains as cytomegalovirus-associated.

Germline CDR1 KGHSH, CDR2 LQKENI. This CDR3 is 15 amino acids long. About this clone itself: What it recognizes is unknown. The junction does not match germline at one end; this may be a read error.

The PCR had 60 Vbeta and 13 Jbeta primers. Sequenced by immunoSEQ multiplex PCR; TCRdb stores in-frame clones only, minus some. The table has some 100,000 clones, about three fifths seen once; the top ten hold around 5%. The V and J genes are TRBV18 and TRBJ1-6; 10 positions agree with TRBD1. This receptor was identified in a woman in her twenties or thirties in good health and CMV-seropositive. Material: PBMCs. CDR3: CASSPLDRGLSPPHF. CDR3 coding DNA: TGTGCCAGCTCACCCCTCGACAGGGGGCTGTCACCCCCCCACTTT.